This T cell receptor (beta chain) is from a study of OX40 agonist ivuxolimab in advanced cancers. In terms of the full investigation: Ivuxolimab was a fully human IgG2 agonistic monoclonal antibody targeting the costimulatory receptor OX40 (CD134). Partial responses occurred in three dose-escalation patients, of whom one had hepatocellular carcinoma and two had cutaneous melanoma. The paper describes the monotherapy dose-escalation part (N of about 57 patients) of the phase I trial of ivuxolimab. Intravenous ivuxolimab was administered to patients every 2 weeks at six dose levels: 0.01, 0.1, 0.3, 1.5, 3 and 10 mg/kg. The dose-escalation cohort was about 83% male with a mean age of 60 years, ranging from 23 to 79. Of the approximately 50 patients in dose escalation, 19 had hepatocellular carcinoma, around 15 had melanoma, 9 had renal cell carcinoma and 9 had head and neck cancer. Patients were allowed to have had prior anti-PD-1, anti-PD-L1 or anti-CTLA-4 therapy, and roughly two fifths of the dose-escalation patients had been treated with checkpoint inhibitors. Peripheral TCRbeta sequencing aimed to test whether ivuxolimab altered TCR sequence diversity and caused clonal T-cell expansion. What the work shows at the level of the full study, not this receptor alone: Low levels of normalized T-cell clonal expansion were also seen in some patients who did not respond. In the 0.1-3.0 mg/kg groups, partial responders were among the patients with the lowest normalized peripheral clonal expansion, particularly in CD8+ T cells. At doses of 0.1 to 3.0 mg/kg, clonal expansion of both CD4+ and CD8+ blood T cells was observed from baseline to week 6. After ivuxolimab, expanded clones were on average more numerous among CD8+ T cells than among CD4+ T cells. The antigen specificity of the peripheral T cells that underwent clonal expansion was not determined.

Trimming removed 1 base from V and 0 bases from J, leaving 13 bases between the germline ends. Its CDR3 holds 17 amino acids, cysteine through phenylalanine. Just the 51-base CDR3 DNA is kept, in frame starting at base 1. Looking up the germline V gene yields CDR1 SGHVS and CDR2 FNYEAQ. Notes on this clone: Its antigen is unknown. Base qualities are not at hand, and no much larger clone is one base apart.

Patients with a history of autoimmune disease or receiving systemic immunosuppression were excluded from the trial. Peripheral blood for TCR sequencing was drawn from every dose cohort at baseline, at cycle 4 day 1 and at cycle 7 day 1. The samples were drawn from a first-in-human, open-label, multicenter phase I dose-escalation trial of ivuxolimab. Adults with locally advanced or metastatic melanoma, renal cell carcinoma, hepatocellular carcinoma or head and neck squamous cell carcinoma were enrolled in the trial. CD4+ and CD8+ T cells were sorted separately from peripheral blood before TCR sequencing. Genomic DNA was isolated from the sorted cells so that the TCRbeta CDR3 region could be sequenced. TCRbeta CDR3 regions were sequenced using the immunoSEQ Assay. Imported from immuneACCESS, the table was reduced by TCRdb to in-frame sequences with V and J called. These copies leave out some clones; in studies compared against another copy, an unresolved V gene accounts for under half, and the cause of the remainder is not known. The sample table lists about 24,000 clones, 75% to 80% of them with a count of one. The leading ten clones occupy 18% of the sample.

The chain uses TRBV7-6 and TRBJ1-5, with no confident D gene call. Sequenced material: CD4+ or CD8+ T cells sorted from blood, taken in a trial of the OX40 agonist ivuxolimab. This sequence originates from an adult with an advanced solid tumor such as melanoma, head and neck, liver or kidney cancer. CDR3 reads: CASSLGAPQNSNQPQHF. At the DNA level, the sequence is TGTGCCAGCAGCTTAGGGGCTCCACAAAATAGCAATCAGCCCCAGCATTTT.